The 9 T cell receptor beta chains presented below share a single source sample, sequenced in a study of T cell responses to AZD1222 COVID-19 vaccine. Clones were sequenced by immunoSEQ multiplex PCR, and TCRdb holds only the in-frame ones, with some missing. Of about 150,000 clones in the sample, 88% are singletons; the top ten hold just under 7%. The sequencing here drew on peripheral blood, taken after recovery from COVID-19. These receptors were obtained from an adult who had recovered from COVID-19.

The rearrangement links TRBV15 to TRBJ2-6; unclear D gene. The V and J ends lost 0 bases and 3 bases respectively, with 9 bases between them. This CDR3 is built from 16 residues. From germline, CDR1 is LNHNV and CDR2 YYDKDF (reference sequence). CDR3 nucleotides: TGTGCCACCAGCAGAGATGCGAGAAGTGGGGCCAACGTCCTGACTTTC. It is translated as CATSRDARSGANVLTF. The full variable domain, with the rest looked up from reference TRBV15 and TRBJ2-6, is DAMVIQNPRYQVTQFGKPVTLSCSQTLNHNVMYWYQQKSSQAPKLLFHYYDKDFNNEADTPDNFQSRRPNTSFCFLDIRSPGLGDTAMYLCATSRDARSGANVLTFGAGSRLTVL.

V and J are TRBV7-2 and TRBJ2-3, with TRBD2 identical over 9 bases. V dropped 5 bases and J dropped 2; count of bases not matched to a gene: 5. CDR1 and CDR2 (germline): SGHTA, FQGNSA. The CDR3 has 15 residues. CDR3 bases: TGTGCCAGCAGCGCGGGACTAGCCTCCACAGATACGCAGTATTTT. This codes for CASSAGLASTDTQYF.

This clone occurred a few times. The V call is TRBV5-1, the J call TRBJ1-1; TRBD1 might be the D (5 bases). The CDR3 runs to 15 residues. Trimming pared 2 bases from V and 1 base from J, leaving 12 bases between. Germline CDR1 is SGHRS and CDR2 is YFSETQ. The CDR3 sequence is CASSLIAGPNTEAFF. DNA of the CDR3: TGCGCCAGCAGCTTAATAGCGGGACCGAACACTGAAGCTTTCTTT.

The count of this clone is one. The CDR3 here is CASNWEGAVNTEAFF. The CDR3 DNA follows: TGCGCCAGCAACTGGGAGGGGGCGGTGAACACTGAAGCTTTCTTT. V usage is TRBV5-1 and J usage is TRBJ1-1; 7 bases align to TRBD1. The CDR3 sequence is 15 residues long. Germline V lookup: CDR1 SGHRS, CDR2 YFSETQ. Germline trimming cut 6 bases from V and 0 bases from J; bases unmatched to any gene: 8.

The CDR3 is CASSLVLRGPGTSQYF. In DNA form, the CDR3 reads TGTGCCAGCAGCTTAGTTCTTCGGGGGCCGGGAACTTCGCAGTATTTT. This chain uses TRBV7-2 with TRBJ2-3, with D perhaps given as TRBD1 or TRBD2 (6 bases each). The CDR3 contains 16 residues. Trimming cost V 1 base and J 10 bases, with 21 bases left between them. CDR1 is SGHTA, CDR2 FQGNSA, per germline.

The CDR3 reads CASSSYSGLSYEQYF. As DNA, the CDR3 is TGTGCCAGCAGCTCGTATAGCGGACTCTCCTACGAGCAGTACTTC. The chain joins TRBV11-1 to TRBJ2-7, with D tentatively TRBD2 (6 bases). The ends were cut back, 4 bases at V and 0 bases at J, with 13 bases in the middle. This CDR3 contains 15 residues. The germline V gene encodes CDR1 SGHAT and CDR2 FQDESV (reference sequence). The full variable domain, in which reference TRBV11-1 and TRBJ2-7 provide the parts outside the CDR3, is EAEVAQSPRYKITEKSQAVAFWCDPISGHATLYWYRQILGQGPELLVQFQDESVVDDSQLPKDRFSAERLKGVDSTLKIQPAELGDSAMYLCASSSYSGLSYEQYFGPGTRLTVT.

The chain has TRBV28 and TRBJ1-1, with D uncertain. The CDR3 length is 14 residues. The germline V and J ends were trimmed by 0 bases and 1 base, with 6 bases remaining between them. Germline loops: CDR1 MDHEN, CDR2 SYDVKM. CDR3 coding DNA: TGTGCCAGCAGTTTATGGGAGACGAACACTGAAGCTTTCTTT. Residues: CASSLWETNTEAFF.

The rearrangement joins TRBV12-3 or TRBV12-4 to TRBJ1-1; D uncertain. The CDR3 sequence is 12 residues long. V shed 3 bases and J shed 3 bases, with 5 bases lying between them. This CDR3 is CASSFGDTEAFF. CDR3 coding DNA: TGTGCCAGCAGTTTTGGGGACACTGAAGCTTTCTTT.

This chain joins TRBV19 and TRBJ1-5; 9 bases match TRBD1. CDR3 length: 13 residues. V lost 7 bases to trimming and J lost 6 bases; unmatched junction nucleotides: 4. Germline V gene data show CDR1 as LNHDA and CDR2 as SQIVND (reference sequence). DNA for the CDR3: TGTGCCAGTACCCCGACAGGGGGTCAGCCCCAGCATTTT. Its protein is CASTPTGGQPQHF. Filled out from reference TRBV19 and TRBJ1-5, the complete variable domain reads DGGITQSPKYLFRKEGQNVTLSCEQNLNHDAMYWYRQDPGQGLRLIYYSQIVNDFQKGDIAEGYSVSREKKESFPLTVTSAQKNPTAFYLCASTPTGGQPQHFGDGTRLSIL.